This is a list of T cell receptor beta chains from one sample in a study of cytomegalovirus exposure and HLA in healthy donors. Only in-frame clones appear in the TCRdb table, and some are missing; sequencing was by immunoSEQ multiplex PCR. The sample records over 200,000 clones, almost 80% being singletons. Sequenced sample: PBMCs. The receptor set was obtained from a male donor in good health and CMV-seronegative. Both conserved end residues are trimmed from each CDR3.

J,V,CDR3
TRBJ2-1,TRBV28,ASSLGGGQFNEQF
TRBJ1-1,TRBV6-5,ASSLYRASPEAF
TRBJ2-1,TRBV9,ASSPSSGSYNEQF
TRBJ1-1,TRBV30,AWRDRGHGAF
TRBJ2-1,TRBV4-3,ASSQANLAGGPPEQF
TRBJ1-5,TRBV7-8,ASSKIRVGVFQPQH
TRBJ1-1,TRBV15,ATSRDPPGVNTEAF
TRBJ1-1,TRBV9,ASSVWGGVGTEAF
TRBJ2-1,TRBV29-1,SAPTSGRLGNEQF
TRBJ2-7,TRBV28,ASRLAGSYEQY
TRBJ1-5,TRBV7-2,ASSSDWRGDQPQH
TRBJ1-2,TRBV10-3,AISELSANYGYT
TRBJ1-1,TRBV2,ASSEQGGTEAF
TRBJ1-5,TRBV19,ASSIDDLTGNQPQH
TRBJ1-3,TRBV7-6,ASSPGQGVGNTIY
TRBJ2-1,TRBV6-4,ASSDGRGGQLNEQF
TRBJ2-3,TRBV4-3,ASSQLAGGAGFTDTQY
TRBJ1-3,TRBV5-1,ASSPQGALNTIY
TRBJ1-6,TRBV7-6,ASSLTPGQGGSPLH
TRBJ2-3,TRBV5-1,ASSPGTSGGLTDTQY
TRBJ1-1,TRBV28,ASSLLEGARAEAF
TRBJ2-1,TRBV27,ASSPPRMGLRSYNEQF
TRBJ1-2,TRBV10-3,AISGIGGGKGYT
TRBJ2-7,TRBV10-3,AISEGSSYEQY
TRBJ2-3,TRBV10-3,AISFIAHTDTQY
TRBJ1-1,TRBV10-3,AISDPGQISTEAF
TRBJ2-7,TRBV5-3,ARSALDERGLNYEQY
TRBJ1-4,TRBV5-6,ASSLAHDRDEKLF
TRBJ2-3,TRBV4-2,ASSQDRSGGAGDTQY
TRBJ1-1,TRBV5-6,ASSLLQNTEAF
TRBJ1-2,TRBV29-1,SDWTGSNYGYT
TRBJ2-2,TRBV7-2,ASSFPKGRKDGELF
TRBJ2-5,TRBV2,AGAKGGRETQY
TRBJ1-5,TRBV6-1,ASSEAGARYSNQPQH